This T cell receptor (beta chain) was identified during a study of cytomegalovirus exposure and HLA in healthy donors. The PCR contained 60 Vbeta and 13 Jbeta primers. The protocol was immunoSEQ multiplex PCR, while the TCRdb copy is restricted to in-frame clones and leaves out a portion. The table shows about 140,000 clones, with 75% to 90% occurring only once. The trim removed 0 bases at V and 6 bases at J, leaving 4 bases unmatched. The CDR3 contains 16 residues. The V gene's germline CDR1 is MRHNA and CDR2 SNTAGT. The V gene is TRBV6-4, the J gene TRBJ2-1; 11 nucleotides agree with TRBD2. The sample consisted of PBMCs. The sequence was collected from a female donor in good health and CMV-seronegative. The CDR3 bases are TGTGCCAGCAGTGACTCGAGACTAGCGGGGCCCAATGAGCAGTTCTTC. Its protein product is CASSDSRLAGPNEQFF.